This entry lists 5 T cell receptor beta chains sequenced from one sample in a study of human T cells and chemical hapten exposure. Described time point: patch test 2, 6 weeks after DPC sensitization. This sample's treatment: therapeutic diphenylcyclopropenone sensitization with weekly scalp DPC. One entry per CDR3 protein results from TCRdb running MiXCR on the RACE reads. The sample includes just over 350,000 distinct CDR3 sequences, about 6% seen only once; the top ten take around 6%. The starting material was whole blood, obtained in connection with sensitization to the hapten diphenylcyclopropenone (DPC). These TCRs come from a woman under 30 with alopecia areata. Some clones in this sample may be carry-over from other donors' samples.

The chain has TRBV2 and TRBJ1-5; tentative D call: TRBD1 (5 bases). The CDR3 totals 13 residues. CDR1 is SNHLY, CDR2 FYNNEI, per germline. V was pared by 4 bases and J by 9 bases, with 13 bases between. For the CDR3, the DNA is TGTGCCAGCAGTGCGCAGGGCCAGGGGCCCCAGCATTTT. Protein sequence: CASSAQGQGPQHF.

This clonotype was observed a handful of times. At one end, the junction sequence differs from germline, possibly due to a read error. The J gene is TRBJ2-2, the V gene TRBV7-7; 7 bases agree with TRBD2. The CDR3 consists of 16 residues. Per the germline V gene, CDR1 is SSHAT and CDR2 is FNYEAQ (reference sequence). In DNA, the CDR3 is TGTGCTAGCAGCTTAGCGGGTAGAGGAGACACCGGGGAGCTGTTTTTT. This codes for CASSLAGRGDTGELFF.

This clonotype was counted at least ten times. The chain employs TRBV7-9 and TRBJ2-7, with D perhaps TRBD1 or TRBD2 (5 bases each). Germline loops: CDR1 SEHNR, CDR2 FQNEAQ (reference sequence). Trimming took 8 bases from V and 3 from J, leaving 14 bases between them. This CDR3 has 13 amino acids. The CDR3 sequence is CASRSGAGYEQYF. DNA for the CDR3: TGTGCCAGCCGATCCGGGGCAGGCTACGAGCAGTACTTC.

A few counts support this clonotype. The V call is TRBV7-9, the J call TRBJ1-6; possible D gene TRBD1, 5 bases. Trimming pared 3 bases from V and 8 bases from J, leaving 8 bases between. The CDR3 covers 13 residues. Germline V gene sequence: CDR1 SEHNR, CDR2 FQNEAQ (reference sequence). The CDR3 DNA sequence: TGTGCCAGCAGCTTCCTGACAGATTCACCCCTCCACTTT. This sequence encodes CASSFLTDSPLHF.

The genes are TRBV18 and TRBJ1-5, with 8 nucleotides matching TRBD1. V trimming: 3 bases; J trimming: 7 bases; junction bases outside the gene matches: 5. CDR1 and CDR2 (germline): KGHSH, LQKENI. CDR3 length equals 14 residues. The CDR3 region has the DNA TGTGCCAGCTCACCGGACAGGGTTGGGCAGCCCCAGCATTTT. This sequence encodes CASSPDRVGQPQHF.